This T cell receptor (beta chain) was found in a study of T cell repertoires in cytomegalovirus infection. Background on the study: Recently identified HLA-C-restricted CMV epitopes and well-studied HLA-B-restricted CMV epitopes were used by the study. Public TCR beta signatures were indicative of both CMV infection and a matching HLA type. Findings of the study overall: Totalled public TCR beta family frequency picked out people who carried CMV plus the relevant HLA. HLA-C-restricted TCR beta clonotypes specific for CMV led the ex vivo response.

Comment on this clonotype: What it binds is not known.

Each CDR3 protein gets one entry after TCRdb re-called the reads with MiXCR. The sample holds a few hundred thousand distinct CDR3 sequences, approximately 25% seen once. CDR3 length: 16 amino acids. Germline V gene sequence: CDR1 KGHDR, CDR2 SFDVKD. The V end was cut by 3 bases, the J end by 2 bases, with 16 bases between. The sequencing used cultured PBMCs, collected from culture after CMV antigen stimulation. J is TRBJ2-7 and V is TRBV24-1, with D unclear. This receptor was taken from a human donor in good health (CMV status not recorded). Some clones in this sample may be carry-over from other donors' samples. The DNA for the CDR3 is TGTGCCACCAGTGATCCCCGGAAGGTTGGACCCTACGAGCAGTACTTC. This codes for CATSDPRKVGPYEQYF.